These T cell receptor beta chains were read from a single sample in a study of blood T cell repertoires in COVID-19. The table came from immunoSEQ multiplex PCR; TCRdb's copy has only in-frame clones and leaves some out. The sample gives about 280,000 clones, roughly 86% of which show up once; over 8.5% is in the top ten. Material for sequencing was peripheral blood. The source is a woman in her 30s with COVID-19, enrolled during active disease. Both conserved end residues are part of each CDR3. Each record gives: D gene, V gene, J gene, clone size, CDR3 protein, CDR3 DNA. A D gene is named only where the DNA matches it firmly. Clone size is shown for a subset of rows, as once, few, many or a class of expanded clone.

TRBD1	TRBV7-9	TRBJ1-6	NA	CASSLGQEPNSPLHF	TGTGCCAGCAGCCTCGGACAGGAGCCGAATTCACCCCTCCACTTT
TRBD2	TRBV7-2	TRBJ2-1	once	CASSLRISGGPGNEQFF	TGTGCCAGCAGCTTACGGATTAGCGGGGGGCCTGGAAATGAGCAGTTCTTC
TRBD1	TRBV10-3	TRBJ1-1	NA	CAISESDRGNTEAFF	TGTGCCATCAGTGAGTCAGACAGGGGAAACACTGAAGCTTTCTTT
TRBD2	TRBV5-1	TRBJ2-1	NA	CASSILAGGGNEQFF	TGCGCCAGCAGTATCCTAGCGGGGGGAGGGAATGAGCAGTTCTTC
NA	TRBV23-1	TRBJ1-6	NA	CASSPGIGGLLHF	TGCGCCAGCAGTCCGGGGATCGGGGGTCTCCTCCACTTT
NA	TRBV6-6	TRBJ2-3	NA	CASGRFAGASTDTQYF	TGTGCCAGCGGTCGATTCGCGGGGGCCTCCACAGATACGCAGTATTTT
NA	TRBV2	TRBJ2-2	once	CASSVDRTGELFF	TGTGCCAGCAGTGTGGACAGAACAGGGGAGCTGTTTTTT
TRBD1	TRBV5-4	TRBJ2-7	NA	CASSPGTGLSSYEQYF	TGTGCCAGCAGCCCCGGGACAGGTCTTAGCTCCTACGAGCAGTACTTC
TRBD1	TRBV10-3	TRBJ2-4	once	CAIRPAPGQEVLEAKNIQYF	TGTGCCATCAGGCCAGCCCCGGGACAGGAGGTCCTTGAGGCCAAAAACATTCAGTACTTC
NA	TRBV28	TRBJ2-3	NA	CASGRSWSDTQYF	TGTGCCAGCGGGAGGTCATGGTCAGATACGCAGTATTTT
NA	TRBV28	TRBJ1-5	NA	CASSLWLGGPTPWGNQPQHF	TGTGCCAGCAGTTTATGGTTGGGAGGCCCCACCCCTTGGGGCAATCAGCCCCAGCATTTT
NA	TRBV9	TRBJ2-3	NA	CASSVISGAGADTQYF	TGTGCCAGCAGCGTAATCTCCGGGGCAGGGGCAGATACGCAGTATTTT
NA	TRBV5-4	TRBJ1-1	NA	CASSIGSAEAFF	TGTGCCAGCAGCATCGGGAGCGCTGAAGCTTTCTTT
NA	TRBV6-1	TRBJ2-3	NA	CASGRVSTDTQYF	TGTGCCAGCGGGCGGGTTAGCACAGATACGCAGTATTTT
NA	TRBV6-5	TRBJ1-2	NA	CASRIRGQIVGYTF	TGTGCCAGCAGAATCAGGGGACAAATTGTCGGCTACACCTTC
NA	TRBV19	TRBJ1-5	NA	CASSARGMGQPQHF	TGTGCCAGTAGCGCACGGGGGATGGGTCAGCCCCAGCATTTT
NA	TRBV7-8	TRBJ1-5	once	CASSFRAGLNRPQHF	TGTGCCAGCAGCTTTCGGGCAGGGTTGAATCGGCCCCAGCATTTT
NA	TRBV5-5	TRBJ1-5	NA	CASSLGDTYQPQHF	TGTGCCAGCAGCTTGGGGGACACTTATCAGCCCCAGCATTTT
NA	TRBV4-1	TRBJ2-7	NA	CASSQAQVVHF	TGCGCCAGCAGCCAAGCGCAGGTCGTACACTTC
TRBD1	TRBV29-1	TRBJ2-1	NA	CSDGTGYNEQFF	TGCAGCGACGGGACAGGGTACAATGAGCAGTTCTTC
NA	TRBV7-2	TRBJ2-7	NA	CASSPSQIINHEQYF	TGTGCCAGCAGCCCTAGTCAAATCATAAACCACGAGCAGTACTTC
NA	TRBV2	TRBJ1-1	NA	CASRTDAAEAFF	TGTGCCAGCAGGACCGACGCGGCTGAAGCTTTCTTT
TRBD2	TRBV5-1	TRBJ2-3	NA	CASEGGGNTDTQYF	TGCGCCAGCGAGGGCGGGGGGAACACAGATACGCAGTATTTT
TRBD1	TRBV27	TRBJ2-5	NA	CASSLGTGSSQETQYF	TGTGCCAGCAGTTTGGGGACAGGCTCATCTCAAGAGACCCAGTACTTC
NA	TRBV10-3	TRBJ1-1	NA	CATAGQAPEAFF	TGTGCCACCGCAGGGCAGGCCCCTGAAGCTTTCTTT
TRBD2	TRBV10-3	TRBJ2-1	NA	CAISRLAKVLYNEQFF	TGTGCCATCAGCCGACTAGCGAAGGTCCTCTACAATGAGCAGTTCTTC
TRBD1	TRBV6-2/TRBV6-3	TRBJ1-1	NA	CASSSGWTGKTEAFF	TGTGCCAGCAGTTCAGGGTGGACAGGTAAAACTGAAGCTTTCTTT
NA	TRBV27	TRBJ1-2	once	CASSSGAYSGYTF	TGTGCCAGCAGTTCAGGGGCCTATTCTGGCTACACCTTC
NA	TRBV14	TRBJ2-3	NA	CASSKWGRRSTDTQYF	TGTGCCAGCAGCAAATGGGGGCGCCGGTCCACAGATACGCAGTATTTT
NA	TRBV5-4	TRBJ1-1	NA	CASSLDRENTEAFF	TGTGCCAGCAGCTTGGATCGGGAAAACACTGAAGCTTTCTTT
NA	TRBV27	TRBJ1-1	NA	CASRSMPGVMNTEAFF	TGTGCCAGCAGATCCATGCCCGGGGTCATGAACACTGAAGCTTTCTTT
NA	TRBV4-1	TRBJ1-3	NA	CASSQVGVAGNTIYF	TGCGCCAGCAGCCAAGTTGGAGTTGCTGGAAACACCATATATTTT
NA	TRBV19	TRBJ1-4	NA	CASSMGASRGEKLFF	TGTGCCAGTAGTATGGGGGCGTCACGTGGAGAAAAACTGTTTTTT
TRBD1	TRBV7-4	TRBJ1-5	NA	CASSRPGQGFYSNQPQHF	TGTGCCAGCAGCCGTCCGGGACAGGGATTTTATAGCAATCAGCCCCAGCATTTT
NA	TRBV9	TRBJ1-2	NA	CASSYIGLRNYGYTF	TGTGCCAGCAGCTATATAGGACTCCGGAACTATGGCTACACCTTC
TRBD2	TRBV5-4	TRBJ2-1	NA	CASSTAGVSYNEQFF	TGTGCCAGCAGCACTGCGGGGGTGTCCTACAATGAGCAGTTCTTC
TRBD1	TRBV18	TRBJ1-1	NA	CASSLTGGGLNTEAFF	TGTGCCAGCTCGCTGACAGGGGGTGGACTGAACACTGAAGCTTTCTTT
NA	TRBV5-4	TRBJ2-1	NA	CATGHPTYNEQFF	TGTGCCACCGGACACCCTACATACAATGAGCAGTTCTTC
NA	TRBV12-3/TRBV12-4	TRBJ2-7	NA	CASSLRTNYEQYF	TGTGCCAGCAGTTTAAGGACTAACTACGAGCAGTACTTC
NA	TRBV7-9	TRBJ1-1	NA	CASSSKQDSYTEAFF	TGTGCCAGCAGCTCCAAGCAGGACTCTTACACTGAAGCTTTCTTT
TRBD2	TRBV4-1	TRBJ2-3	NA	CASSQMGAGVTDTQYF	TGCGCCAGCAGCCAGATGGGAGCGGGGGTCACAGATACGCAGTATTTT
TRBD1	TRBV6-2/TRBV6-3	TRBJ1-2	NA	CASSLQGSNYGYTF	TGTGCCAGCAGTCTACAGGGGTCTAACTATGGCTACACCTTC
NA	TRBV5-6	TRBJ2-5	NA	CASSQTPLAVVGETQYF	TGTGCCAGCAGTCAGACCCCTTTAGCGGTAGTGGGGGAGACCCAGTACTTC
TRBD2	TRBV5-4	TRBJ2-1	once	CASSLTSGGYNEQFF	TGTGCCAGCAGCTTGACTAGCGGGGGCTACAATGAGCAGTTCTTC
NA	TRBV9	TRBJ2-3	NA	CASSETSGTDTQYF	TGTGCCAGCAGCGAAACCTCCGGGACAGATACGCAGTATTTT
NA	TRBV3-1/TRBV3-2	TRBJ1-2	NA	CASSLNDRPYGYTF	TGTGCCAGCAGCCTAAATGACAGGCCTTATGGCTACACCTTC
TRBD2	TRBV28	TRBJ2-7	NA	CASSLWTSGGADYEQYF	TGTGCCAGCAGCCTCTGGACTAGCGGGGGGGCCGACTACGAGCAGTACTTC
NA	TRBV5-1	TRBJ2-3	NA	CASSLIGGEDTQYF	TGCGCCAGCAGCTTGATAGGGGGGGAAGATACGCAGTATTTT
NA	TRBV5-1	TRBJ1-1	NA	CASSLVGRGRGNTEAFF	TGCGCCAGCAGCTTGGTGGGGCGGGGCCGGGGGAACACTGAAGCTTTCTTT
NA	TRBV11-2	TRBJ1-2	NA	CASSLIELGSGYTF	TGTGCCAGCAGCTTAATCGAGTTGGGGAGCGGCTACACCTTC
NA	TRBV5-1	TRBJ2-1	few	CASSLVTVPPNEQFF	TGCGCCAGCAGCTTGGTTACAGTCCCCCCGAATGAGCAGTTCTTC
TRBD1	TRBV27	TRBJ2-7	NA	CASRYTGAIYEQYF	TGTGCCAGCAGGTACACAGGGGCGATCTACGAGCAGTACTTC
NA	TRBV7-9	TRBJ2-3	NA	CASSLRDTQYF	TGTGCCAGCAGCTTGCGGGATACGCAGTATTTT